Listed below are T cell receptor beta chains from one sample, sequenced in a study of T cell responses to AZD1222 COVID-19 vaccine. Here immunoSEQ multiplex PCR was the method, and the copy in TCRdb shows in-frame clones only, minus some. Among about 110,000 clones listed, about nine tenths were seen once. Sequencing was performed on peripheral blood, taken on day 0 of AZD1222 vaccination. All receptors come from an adult in good health. Both conserved end residues are part of each CDR3. Fields, in order: D gene, V gene, J gene, clone size, CDR3 protein, CDR3 DNA. A D gene is named only where the DNA matches it firmly. Clone size is not always given. Where it is, it says once, few, many or a class for expanded clones.

NA	TRBV28	TRBJ2-1	NA	CASKLGGLGVYNEQFF	TGTGCCAGCAAGCTAGGGGGACTGGGGGTATACAATGAGCAGTTCTTC
NA	TRBV14	TRBJ2-6	NA	CASSLIRGGGLSGANVLTF	TGTGCCAGCAGCCTCATTCGAGGGGGGGGACTCTCTGGGGCCAACGTCCTGACTTTC
NA	TRBV6-5	TRBJ1-1	once	CASSLLGFSEAFF	TGTGCCAGCAGTCTCCTGGGGTTCTCTGAAGCTTTCTTT
TRBD1	TRBV29-1	TRBJ2-3	NA	CSVVATGPDTQYF	TGCAGCGTTGTAGCGACAGGGCCAGATACGCAGTATTTT
NA	TRBV30	TRBJ1-3	NA	CAWSVDRTSGWSGNTIYF	TGTGCCTGGAGTGTAGATCGGACTTCTGGCTGGTCTGGAAACACCATATATTTT
NA	TRBV5-4	TRBJ2-5	NA	CASSLVAGWGETQYF	TGTGCCAGCAGCTTGGTCGCAGGGTGGGGAGAGACCCAGTACTTC
NA	TRBV5-4	TRBJ1-1	once	CASSSWDILNTEAFF	TGTGCCAGCAGCTCCTGGGATATTCTAAACACTGAAGCTTTCTTT
TRBD2	TRBV5-1	TRBJ2-5	NA	CASGSTGGGETQYF	TGCGCCAGCGGATCGACGGGAGGAGGGGAGACCCAGTACTTC
NA	TRBV4-2	TRBJ1-6	NA	CASSQDPAGNSPLHF	TGTGCCAGCAGCCAAGATCCTGCCGGTAATTCACCCCTCCACTTT
NA	TRBV9	TRBJ1-6	NA	CASSVGPGRSYNSPLHF	TGTGCCAGCAGCGTCGGCCCAGGCCGCTCCTATAATTCACCCCTCCACTTT
TRBD1	TRBV15	TRBJ1-2	NA	CATSSRQGKGYGYTF	TGTGCCACCAGCTCAAGACAGGGGAAGGGCTATGGCTACACCTTC
TRBD1	TRBV4-1	TRBJ2-1	once	CASSPRDRSLYNEQFF	TGCGCCAGCAGCCCCCGGGACAGGAGCCTATACAATGAGCAGTTCTTC
NA	TRBV5-1	TRBJ2-3	NA	CASSVSRSTDTQYF	TGCGCCAGCAGCGTTAGCCGGTCCACAGATACGCAGTATTTT
TRBD2	TRBV5-1	TRBJ2-3	NA	CASSLVAGGGTDTQYF	TGCGCCAGCAGCTTGGTTGCGGGGGGCGGCACAGATACGCAGTATTTT
NA	TRBV18	TRBJ1-4	NA	CASSPIEAEKLFF	TGTGCCAGCTCACCTATCGAGGCCGAAAAACTGTTTTTT
NA	TRBV7-2	TRBJ2-1	NA	CASSFRYNEQFF	TGTGCCAGCAGCTTCCGTTACAATGAGCAGTTCTTC
TRBD1	TRBV18	TRBJ1-6	NA	CASSPQGATSSSYNSPLHF	TGTGCCAGCTCACCACAGGGGGCCACCTCTAGCTCCTATAATTCACCCCTCCACTTT
TRBD2	TRBV7-2	TRBJ2-7	NA	CASSGGANYEQYF	TGTGCCAGCTCCGGGGGGGCTAACTACGAGCAGTACTTC
NA	TRBV4-1	TRBJ1-5	NA	CASSPLGTANQPQHF	TGCGCCAGCAGCCCTCTAGGGACCGCGAATCAGCCCCAGCATTTT
TRBD2	TRBV6-1	TRBJ2-2	NA	CASSEGTSGSGNTGELFF	TGTGCCAGCAGTGAGGGGACTAGCGGGAGCGGCAACACCGGGGAGCTGTTTTTT
TRBD2	TRBV5-1	TRBJ2-5	NA	CASSLAGNEETQYF	TGCGCCAGCAGCCTAGCGGGAAACGAAGAGACCCAGTACTTC
NA	TRBV27	TRBJ1-2	NA	CASSPGHYGYTF	TGTGCCAGCAGTCCAGGGCACTATGGCTACACCTTC
TRBD1	TRBV3-1/TRBV3-2	TRBJ1-1	few	CASSHRTGMNTEAFF	TGTGCCAGCAGCCATCGGACAGGGATGAACACTGAAGCTTTCTTT
NA	TRBV5-1	TRBJ2-3	once	CASSPGRAGDTQYF	TGCGCCAGCAGCCCCGGCAGGGCCGGAGATACGCAGTATTTT
NA	TRBV5-6	TRBJ1-6	NA	CASSLAGGSSYNSPLHF	TGTGCCAGCAGCCTAGCGGGAGGGAGCTCCTATAATTCACCCCTCCACTTT
NA	TRBV18	TRBJ2-2	NA	CASSPEGAGELFF	TGTGCCAGCTCACCAGAAGGGGCCGGGGAGCTGTTTTTT
NA	TRBV7-9	TRBJ1-2	NA	CASSIVDGYTF	TGTGCCAGCAGCATCGTGGATGGCTACACCTTC
NA	TRBV2	TRBJ2-3	NA	CASSVAGGGDTQYF	TGTGCCAGCAGTGTAGCAGGTGGGGGGGATACGCAGTATTTT
NA	TRBV7-8	TRBJ1-6	NA	CASSAVADGSSPLHF	TGTGCCAGCAGCGCAGTGGCCGATGGGAGTTCACCCCTCCACTTT
NA	TRBV3-1/TRBV3-2	TRBJ1-2	NA	CASSQGPYGYTF	TGTGCCAGCAGCCAGGGTCCCTATGGCTACACCTTC
TRBD1	TRBV19	TRBJ1-3	NA	CASSTGTGVINTIYF	TGTGCCAGTTCCACCGGGACAGGGGTGATCAACACCATATATTTT
TRBD2	TRBV10-1	TRBJ2-3	NA	CASSEARGGADTQYF	TGCGCCAGCAGTGAAGCTCGGGGGGGCGCAGATACGCAGTATTTT
NA	TRBV7-2	TRBJ2-3	NA	CASRSSTDTQYF	TGTGCCAGCAGATCTAGCACAGATACGCAGTATTTT
NA	TRBV6-4	TRBJ1-1	NA	CASSDGLNTEAFF	TGTGCCAGCAGTGACGGGCTTAACACTGAAGCTTTCTTT